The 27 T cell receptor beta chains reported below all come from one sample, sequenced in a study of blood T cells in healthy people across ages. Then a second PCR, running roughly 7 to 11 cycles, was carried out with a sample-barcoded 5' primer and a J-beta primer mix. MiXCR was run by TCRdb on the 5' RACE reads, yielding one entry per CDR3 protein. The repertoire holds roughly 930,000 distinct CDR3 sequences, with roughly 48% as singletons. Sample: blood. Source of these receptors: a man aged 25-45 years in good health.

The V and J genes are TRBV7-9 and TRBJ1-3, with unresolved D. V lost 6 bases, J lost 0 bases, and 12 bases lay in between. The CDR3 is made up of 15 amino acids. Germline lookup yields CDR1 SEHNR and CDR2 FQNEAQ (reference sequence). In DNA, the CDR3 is TGTGCCAGCAGTAAGGCGGAAAGCTCTGGAAACACCATATATTTT. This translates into CASSKAESSGNTIYF. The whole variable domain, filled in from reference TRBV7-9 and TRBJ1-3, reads DTGVSQNPRHKITKRGQNVTFRCDPISEHNRLYWYRQTLGQGPEFLTYFQNEAQLEKSRLLSDRFSAERPKGSFSTLEIQRTEQGDSAMYLCASSKAESSGNTIYFGEGSWLTVV.

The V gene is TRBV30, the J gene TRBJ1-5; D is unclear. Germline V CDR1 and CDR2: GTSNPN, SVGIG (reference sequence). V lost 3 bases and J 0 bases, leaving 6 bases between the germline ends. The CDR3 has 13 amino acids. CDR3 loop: CAWSPDSNQPQHF. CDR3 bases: TGTGCCTGGAGCCCAGATAGCAATCAGCCCCAGCATTTT.

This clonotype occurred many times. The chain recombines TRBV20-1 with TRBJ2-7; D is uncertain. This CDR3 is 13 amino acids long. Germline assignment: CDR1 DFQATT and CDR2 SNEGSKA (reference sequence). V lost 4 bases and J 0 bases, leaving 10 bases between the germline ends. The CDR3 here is CSAKRYDSYEQYF. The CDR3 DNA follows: TGCAGTGCTAAGCGCTACGACTCCTACGAGCAGTACTTC.

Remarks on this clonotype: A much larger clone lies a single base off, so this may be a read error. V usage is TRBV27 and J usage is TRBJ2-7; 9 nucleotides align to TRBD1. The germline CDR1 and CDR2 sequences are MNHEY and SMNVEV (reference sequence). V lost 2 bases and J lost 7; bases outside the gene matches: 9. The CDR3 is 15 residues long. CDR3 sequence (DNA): TGTGCCAGCAGTTTAGGACAGGGGTTCGACAATGAGCAGTACTTC. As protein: CASSLGQGFDNEQYF.

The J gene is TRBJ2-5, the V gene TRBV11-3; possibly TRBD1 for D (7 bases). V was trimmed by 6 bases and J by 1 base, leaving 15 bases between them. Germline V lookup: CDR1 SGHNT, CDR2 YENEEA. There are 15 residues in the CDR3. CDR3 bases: TGTGCCAGCAGGGAGGGACAGAACCTCCAAGAGACCCAGTACTTC. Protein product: CASREGQNLQETQYF.

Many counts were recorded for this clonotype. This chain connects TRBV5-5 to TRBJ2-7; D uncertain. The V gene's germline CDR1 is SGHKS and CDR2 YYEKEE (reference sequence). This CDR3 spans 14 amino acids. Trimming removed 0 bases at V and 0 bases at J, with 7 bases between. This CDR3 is CASSLGDLSYEQYF. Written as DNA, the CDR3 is TGTGCCAGCAGCTTGGGGGATCTCTCCTACGAGCAGTACTTC.

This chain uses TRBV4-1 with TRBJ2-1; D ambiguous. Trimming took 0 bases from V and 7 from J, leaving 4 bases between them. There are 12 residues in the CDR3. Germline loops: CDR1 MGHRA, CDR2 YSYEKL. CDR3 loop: CASSQDQNEQFF. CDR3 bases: TGCGCCAGCAGCCAAGATCAAAATGAGCAGTTCTTC.

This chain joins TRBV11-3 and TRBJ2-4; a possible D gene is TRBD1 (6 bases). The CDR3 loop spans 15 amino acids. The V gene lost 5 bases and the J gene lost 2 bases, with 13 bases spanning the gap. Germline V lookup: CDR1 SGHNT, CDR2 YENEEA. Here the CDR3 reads CASSRRTDSKNIQYF. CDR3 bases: TGTGCCAGCAGCCGGAGGACAGACTCCAAAAACATTCAGTACTTC.

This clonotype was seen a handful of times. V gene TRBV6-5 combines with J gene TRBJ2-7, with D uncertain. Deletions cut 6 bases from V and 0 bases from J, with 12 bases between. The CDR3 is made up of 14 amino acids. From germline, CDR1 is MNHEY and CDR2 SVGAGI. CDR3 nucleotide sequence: TGTGCCAGCAGGGAGACCTACTTCTCCTACGAGCAGTACTTC. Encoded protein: CASRETYFSYEQYF.

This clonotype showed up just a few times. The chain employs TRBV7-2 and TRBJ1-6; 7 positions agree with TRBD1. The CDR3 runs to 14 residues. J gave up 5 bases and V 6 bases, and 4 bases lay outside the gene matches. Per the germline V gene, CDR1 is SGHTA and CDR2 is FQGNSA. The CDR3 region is CASRPGQNNSPLHF. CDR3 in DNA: TGTGCCAGCAGACCGGGACAGAATAATTCACCCCTCCACTTT. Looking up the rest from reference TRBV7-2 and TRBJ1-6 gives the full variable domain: GAGVSQSPSNKVTEKGKDVELRCDPISGHTALYWYRQSLGQGLEFLIYFQGNSAPDKSGLPSDRFSAERTGGSVSTLTIQRTQQEDSAVYLCASRPGQNNSPLHFGNGTRLTVT.

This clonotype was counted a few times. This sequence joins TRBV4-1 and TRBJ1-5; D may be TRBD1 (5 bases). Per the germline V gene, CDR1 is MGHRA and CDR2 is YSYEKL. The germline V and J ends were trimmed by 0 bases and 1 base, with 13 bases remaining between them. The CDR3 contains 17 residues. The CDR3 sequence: CASSQDPGLTSNQPQHF. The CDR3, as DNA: TGCGCCAGCAGCCAAGACCCGGGACTTACGAGCAATCAGCCCCAGCATTTT.

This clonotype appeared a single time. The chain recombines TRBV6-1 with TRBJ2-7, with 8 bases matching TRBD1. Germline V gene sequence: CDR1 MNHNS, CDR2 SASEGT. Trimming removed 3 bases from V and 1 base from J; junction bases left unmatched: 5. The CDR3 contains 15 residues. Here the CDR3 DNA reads TGTGCCAGCAGTGACTGGACAGGGTATTCCTACGAGCAGTACTTC. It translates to CASSDWTGYSYEQYF.

Written as DNA, the CDR3 is TGTGCCAGGAGTCCCCGCGGACAGGGGGCGGGTGGCTACACCTTC. Amino acids: CARSPRGQGAGGYTF. V usage is TRBV28 and J usage is TRBJ1-2; 11 nucleotides line up with TRBD1. This CDR3 has 15 amino acids. Losses at the gene ends were 9 bases for V and 7 bases for J; bases not matched to a gene: 13. Germline CDR1 MDHEN, CDR2 SYDVKM.

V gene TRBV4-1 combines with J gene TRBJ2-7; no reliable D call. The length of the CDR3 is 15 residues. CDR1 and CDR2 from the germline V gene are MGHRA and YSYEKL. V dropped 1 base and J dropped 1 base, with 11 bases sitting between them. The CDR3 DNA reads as TGCGCCAGCAGCCAAGGTGTCCCCCCATCCTACGAGCAGTACTTC. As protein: CASSQGVPPSYEQYF.

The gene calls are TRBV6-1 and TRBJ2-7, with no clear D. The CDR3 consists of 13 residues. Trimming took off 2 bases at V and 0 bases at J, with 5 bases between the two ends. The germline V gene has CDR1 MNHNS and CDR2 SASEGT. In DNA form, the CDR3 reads TGTGCCAGCAGTGAAAACGGCTCCTACGAGCAGTACTTC. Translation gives CASSENGSYEQYF.

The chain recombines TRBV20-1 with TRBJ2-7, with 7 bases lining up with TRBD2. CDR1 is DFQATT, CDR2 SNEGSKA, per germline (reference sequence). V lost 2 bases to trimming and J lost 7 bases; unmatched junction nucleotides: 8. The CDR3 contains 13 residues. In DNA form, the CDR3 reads TGCAGTGCTAGAAGGGACTACTACAATGAGCAGTACTTC. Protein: CSARRDYYNEQYF.

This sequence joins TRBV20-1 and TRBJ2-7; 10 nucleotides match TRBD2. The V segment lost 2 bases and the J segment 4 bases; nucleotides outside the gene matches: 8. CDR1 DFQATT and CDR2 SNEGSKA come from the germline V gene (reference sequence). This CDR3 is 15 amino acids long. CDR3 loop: CSARPLASGGYEQYF. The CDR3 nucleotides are TGCAGTGCTAGACCATTGGCTAGCGGGGGATACGAGCAGTACTTC.

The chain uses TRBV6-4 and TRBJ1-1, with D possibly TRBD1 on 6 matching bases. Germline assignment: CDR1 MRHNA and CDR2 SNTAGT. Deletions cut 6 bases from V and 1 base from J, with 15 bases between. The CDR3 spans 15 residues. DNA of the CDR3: TGTGCCAGCAGGGAAGAGGACAGCTCGAACACTGAAGCTTTCTTT. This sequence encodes CASREEDSSNTEAFF.

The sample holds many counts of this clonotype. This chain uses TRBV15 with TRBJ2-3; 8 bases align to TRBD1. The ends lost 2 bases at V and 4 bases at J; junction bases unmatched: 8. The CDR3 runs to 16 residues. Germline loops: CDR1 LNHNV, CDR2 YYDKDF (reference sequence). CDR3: CATSRPWTGLADTQYF. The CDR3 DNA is TGTGCCACCAGCAGACCATGGACAGGGTTGGCAGATACGCAGTATTTT.

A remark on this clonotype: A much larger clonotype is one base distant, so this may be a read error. CDR3 DNA sequence: TGCAGTGCTGTACAGGGGGCGAGTGGCTACACCTTC. Protein sequence: CSAVQGASGYTF. The chain carries TRBV20-1 and TRBJ1-2, with TRBD1 matching 9 bases. The germline gives CDR1 DFQATT, CDR2 SNEGSKA (reference sequence). The CDR3 has 12 amino acids. The junction had 5 bases not matched to a gene; V was cut back by 5 bases and J by 7 bases.

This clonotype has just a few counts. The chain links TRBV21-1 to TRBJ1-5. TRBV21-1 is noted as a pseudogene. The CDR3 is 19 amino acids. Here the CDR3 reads CASSKSSACGFWHITPQHF. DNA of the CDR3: TGTGCCAGCAGCAAAAGTTCGGCGTGCGGCTTCTGGCACATAACACCCCAGCATTTT.

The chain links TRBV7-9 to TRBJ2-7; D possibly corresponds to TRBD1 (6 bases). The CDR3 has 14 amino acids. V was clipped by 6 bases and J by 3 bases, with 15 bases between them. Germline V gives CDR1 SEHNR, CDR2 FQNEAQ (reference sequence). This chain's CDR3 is CASSQDSNYYEQYF. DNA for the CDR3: TGTGCCAGCAGTCAGGACAGTAATTACTACGAGCAGTACTTC.

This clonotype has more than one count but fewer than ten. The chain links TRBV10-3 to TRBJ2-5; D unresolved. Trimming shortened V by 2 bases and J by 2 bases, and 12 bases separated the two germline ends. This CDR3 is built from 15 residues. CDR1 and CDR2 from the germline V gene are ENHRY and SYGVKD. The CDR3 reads CAISESSGIQETQYF. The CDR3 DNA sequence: TGTGCCATCAGTGAGAGCTCCGGCATACAAGAGACCCAGTACTTC.

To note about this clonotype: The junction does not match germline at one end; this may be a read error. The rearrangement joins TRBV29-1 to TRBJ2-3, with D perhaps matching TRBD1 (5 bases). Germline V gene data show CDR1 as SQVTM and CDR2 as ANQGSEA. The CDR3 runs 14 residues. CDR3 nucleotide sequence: TGCAACGTTAGTGGTGGCCCCTCAGGGGATACGCAGTATTTT. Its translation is CNVSGGPSGDTQYF.

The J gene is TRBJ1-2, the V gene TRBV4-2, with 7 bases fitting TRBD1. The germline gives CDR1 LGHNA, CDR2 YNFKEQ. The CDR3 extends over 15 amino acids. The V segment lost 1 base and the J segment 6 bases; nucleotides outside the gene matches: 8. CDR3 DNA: TGTGCCAGCAGCCAAGTGTTCACAGGGGAACATGGCTACACCTTC. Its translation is CASSQVFTGEHGYTF.

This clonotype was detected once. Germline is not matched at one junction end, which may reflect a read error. CDR3 sequence (DNA): TGTGTCAGCAGCCTACAAACAGGGAGCCGTTATGGCTACACCTTC. Translated: CVSSLQTGSRYGYTF. The chain combines TRBV7-3 with TRBJ1-2, with D possibly being TRBD1 (6 bases). This CDR3 comprises 15 residues. Germline V gene data show CDR1 as SGHTA and CDR2 as FQGTGA.

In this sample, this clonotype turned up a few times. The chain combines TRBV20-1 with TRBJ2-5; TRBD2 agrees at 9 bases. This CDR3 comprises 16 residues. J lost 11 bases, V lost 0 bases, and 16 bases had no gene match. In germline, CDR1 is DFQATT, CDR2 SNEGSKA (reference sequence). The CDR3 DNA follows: TGCAGTGCTAGAGACGAATCGGGACTAGCCCTAAAGGAGCAGTACTTC. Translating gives CSARDESGLALKEQYF.